This entry lists 11 T cell receptor beta chains sequenced from one sample in a study of CDR3 diversity in severe acne. From the PCR reads, TCRdb called clonotypes with MiXCR, one entry per CDR3 protein. The sample contains some 84,000 distinct CDR3 sequences, 45% to 50% of which appear only once. Sequencing was carried out using blood. The receptors shown here come from a male donor in good health, serving as a control.

This rearrangement joins TRBV4-1 to TRBJ2-7; 7 bases match TRBD2. The length of the CDR3 is 16 residues. Germline lookup yields CDR1 MGHRA and CDR2 YSYEKL. After removal of 4 bases from V and 0 bases from J, the junction contained 9 bases not matched to a gene. CDR3 in DNA: TGCGCCAGCAGCCCCCTTTCGGGACTATGCTCCTACGAGCAGTACTTC. It specifies CASSPLSGLCSYEQYF.

This clonotype came up once. The gene calls are TRBV20-1 and TRBJ2-1, with 9 bases matching TRBD2. Trimming took 3 bases from V and 8 from J; bases not matched to a gene: 14. Germline CDR1 reads DFQATT; CDR2 reads SNEGSKA (reference sequence). CDR3 size: 16 residues. In DNA, the CDR3 is TGCAGTGCTAGCCCGATCGGGACTAGCTTGGACGATGAGCAGTTCTTC. Protein sequence: CSASPIGTSLDDEQFF.

The sample holds many counts of this clonotype. The rearrangement joins TRBV3-1 to TRBJ2-1; 14 positions match TRBD2. The CDR3 sequence is 19 residues long. Trimming took 2 bases from V and 7 from J; bases not matched to a gene: 13. Per germline, CDR1 LGHDT and CDR2 YNNKEL (reference sequence). The DNA for the CDR3 is TGTGCCAGCAGCCAACTCGGACTAGCGGGAGGCATGATCGATAATGAGCAGTTCTTC. It encodes CASSQLGLAGGMIDNEQFF.

The chain carries TRBV25-1 and TRBJ2-7, with 7 bases fitting TRBD1. Germline CDR1 MGHDK, CDR2 SYGVNS. V shed 7 bases, J shed 0 bases, and the junction held 15 bases outside the gene matches. This CDR3 comprises 17 residues. CDR3 bases: TGTGCCAGCAATTGTGTGATTCGTGGGACAGCCTCCTACGAGCAGTACTTC. Its translation: CASNCVIRGTASYEQYF.

This chain links TRBV9 with TRBJ1-6; D is uncertain. CDR3 size: 14 residues. V was clipped by 4 bases and J by 7 bases, with 12 bases between them. CDR1 and CDR2 from the germline V gene are SGDLS and YYNGEE. For the CDR3, the DNA is TGTGCCAGCAGCCCGTGGACGGGCAATTCACCCCTCCACTTT. This sequence encodes CASSPWTGNSPLHF.

This chain joins TRBV15 and TRBJ2-5, with no clear D. Trimming removed 8 bases from V and 0 bases from J, with 10 bases in between. This CDR3 has 13 residues. Germline V lookup: CDR1 LNHNV, CDR2 YYDKDF (reference sequence). This CDR3 is CATRAEYQETQYF. In DNA, the CDR3 is TGTGCCACCCGAGCTGAGTACCAAGAGACCCAGTACTTC.

V is TRBV7-2 and J is TRBJ2-1, with a tentative D call TRBD2 (6 bases). The J call may be mistaken, given a closer DNA end match to TRBJ2-7. The CDR3 has 14 amino acids. Germline values: CDR1 SGHTA, CDR2 FQGNSA. The CDR3 DNA reads as TGTGCCAGCAGTAGCGGAAAAGGGAAAGGGACGCAGTACTTC. Residues: CASSSGKGKGTQYF.

Sample share makes this clonotype medium-sized (0.01 to 0.1%). V usage is TRBV7-3 and J usage is TRBJ2-7; D may match TRBD1 or TRBD2 (5 bases each). The CDR3 contains 13 residues. Germline CDR1 reads SGHTA; CDR2 reads FQGTGA. Trimming took off 2 bases at V and 4 bases at J, with 9 bases between the two ends. The CDR3 bases are TGTGCCAGCAGCTTACAGGGAGAATACGAGCAGTACTTC. It codes for CASSLQGEYEQYF.

About this clonotype: A single base separates this from a much larger clone, so it may be a read error. V and J are TRBV6-1 and TRBJ2-5; D is perhaps TRBD2 (6 bases). CDR1 and CDR2 (germline): MNHNS, SASEGT. There are 13 residues in the CDR3. Trimming pared 8 bases from V and 5 bases from J, leaving 15 bases between. The CDR3 here is CASGAGGRETQYF. For the CDR3, the DNA is TGTGCCAGCGGCGCTGGAGGGAGGGAGACCCAGTACTTC.

V gene TRBV12-3 or TRBV12-4 combines with J gene TRBJ1-5, with TRBD1 matching over 9 bases. The length of the CDR3 is 15 residues. V lost 3 bases and J lost 4; bases outside the gene matches: 4. CDR3 protein: CASSLRTGANQPQHF. CDR3 in DNA: TGTGCCAGCAGTTTGAGGACAGGGGCGAATCAGCCCCAGCATTTT.

This clonotype was seen ten or more times. This chain connects TRBV7-9 to TRBJ1-2, with D tentatively TRBD1 (6 bases). Germline V lookup: CDR1 SEHNR, CDR2 FQNEAQ (reference sequence). V lost 6 bases and J lost 8, with 19 bases in between. The CDR3 sequence is 14 residues long. CDR3 sequence (DNA): TGTGCCAGCAGGAAGACAGGACCAGTCTGGGGCTACACCTTC. It codes for CASRKTGPVWGYTF.